Each of the 32 T cell receptor beta chains below was sequenced from the same sample in a study of shared clonotypes between healthy human individuals. Clones were sequenced by immunoSEQ multiplex PCR, and TCRdb holds only the in-frame ones, with some missing. The data hold 650,000 to 700,000 clones, with roughly 88% observed a single time. The specimen was memory CD8+ T cells from PBMCs. Subset meaning: CD45RO+ cells pooled with CCR7-negative TemRA cells. Receptors were obtained from a man in his late teens or twenties in good health. Some clones in this sample may be carry-over from other donors' samples.

This clone turned up a few times. The chain has TRBV4-1 and TRBJ1-2; D remains ambiguous. The V end lost 0 bases, the J end lost 8 bases, and 16 bases lay between the germline ends. This CDR3 is 15 amino acids long. CDR1 is MGHRA, CDR2 YSYEKL, per germline. CDR3 sequence (DNA): TGCGCCAGCAGCCAAGATGGCGGGCCCCTGGCAGGCTACACCTTC. Amino acid sequence: CASSQDGGPLAGYTF.

As for this clone: This sample also contains other DNA sequences that code for the same CDR3. The V gene is TRBV5-4, the J gene TRBJ2-7; maybe TRBD2 (6 bases). V lost 10 bases and J lost 6, with 17 bases in between. The CDR3 has 12 amino acids. Germline CDR1 and CDR2: SGHNT and YYREEE (reference sequence). The CDR3 bases are TGTGCCCTGGAGGGGTTGCGTGGCGAGCAGTACTTC. Amino acid sequence: CALEGLRGEQYF.

The rearrangement uses TRBV10-3 and TRBJ2-1, with 11 positions matching TRBD2. This CDR3 contains 18 residues. V shed 0 bases and J 0 bases; nucleotides not matched to a gene: 4. The V gene's germline CDR1 is ENHRY and CDR2 SYGVKD. The chain's CDR3 is CAISESRTSGRSYNEQFF. CDR3 DNA: TGTGCCATCAGTGAGTCGAGGACTAGCGGGCGCTCCTACAATGAGCAGTTCTTC.

The chain links TRBV28 to TRBJ1-5; 9 bases agree with TRBD1. The trim removed 7 bases at V and 7 bases at J, leaving 11 bases unmatched. From germline, CDR1 is MDHEN and CDR2 SYDVKM. CDR3 length equals 15 residues. CDR3 sequence (DNA): TGTGCCAGCATATTAGATGGACAGGGGAACCAGCCCCAGCATTTT. As protein: CASILDGQGNQPQHF.

The chain is built from TRBV6-5 and TRBJ2-5, with 10 bases that match TRBD2. The J call may be faulty, since TRBJ2-7 better matches the DNA end. The CDR3 loop spans 14 amino acids. Germline V gives CDR1 MNHEY, CDR2 SVGAGI. The CDR3 coding sequence is TGTGCCAGCAGTTACGGGACTAGCGTCTACGAGCAGTACTTC. It specifies CASSYGTSVYEQYF.

This rearrangement joins TRBV7-9 to TRBJ2-7; a weak D match, TRBD2 (6 bases). This CDR3 contains 15 residues. CDR1 is SEHNR, CDR2 FQNEAQ, per germline (reference sequence). Trimming shortened V by 0 bases and J by 4 bases, and 13 bases separated the two germline ends. The CDR3 is CASSLAPGGEYEQYF. Here the CDR3 DNA reads TGTGCCAGCAGCTTAGCGCCCGGCGGGGAGTACGAGCAGTACTTC.

J is TRBJ2-3 and V is TRBV5-1, with 9 nucleotides matching TRBD2. This CDR3 is 16 amino acids long. The junction had 9 bases not matched to a gene; V was cut back by 3 bases and J by 4 bases. Germline CDR1 and CDR2: SGHRS and YFSETQ. The CDR3 loop is CASSSVIAGVADTQYF. The CDR3 region has the DNA TGCGCCAGCAGCTCGGTAATAGCGGGAGTGGCAGATACGCAGTATTTT.

This rearrangement joins TRBV5-6 to TRBJ1-5; 7 nucleotides match TRBD1. The CDR3 covers 14 residues. Losses at the gene ends were 2 bases for V and 4 bases for J; bases not matched to a gene: 3. The germline V gene encodes CDR1 SGHDT and CDR2 YYEEEE. This CDR3 is CASSLQGTNQPQHF. The CDR3 region has the DNA TGTGCCAGCAGCTTACAGGGGACTAATCAGCCCCAGCATTTT.

The chain is built from TRBV4-3 and TRBJ2-3; 8 nucleotides line up with TRBD1. Losses at the gene ends were 8 bases for V and 4 bases for J; bases not matched to a gene: 8. Germline V lookup: CDR1 LGHNA, CDR2 YSLEER. CDR3 length: 14 residues. In DNA form, the CDR3 reads TGCGCCAGCTCCCCGGGCAGGGGGCCAGATACGCAGTATTTT. Amino acid sequence: CASSPGRGPDTQYF.

CDR3 in DNA: TGTGCCAGCGGCCCCGCGAGCTCCTACAATGAGCAGTTCTTC. Its protein is CASGPASSYNEQFF. The V and J genes are TRBV13 and TRBJ2-1; D is unresolved. Germline CDR1 and CDR2: PRHDT and FYEKMQ (reference sequence). With 8 bases removed from V and 0 bases from J, the gap between germline ends came to 11 bases. This CDR3 is 14 amino acids long.

The chain couples TRBV29-1 to TRBJ2-1; D could derive from TRBD1 or TRBD2 (7 bases each). The ends were cut back, 3 bases at V and 8 bases at J, with 20 bases in the middle. Per germline, CDR1 SQVTM and CDR2 ANQGSEA. The CDR3 runs 15 residues. CDR3 sequence (DNA): TGCAGCGTTGACCCGAAACTGACAGGGAGGGATGAGCAGTTCTTC. Translating gives CSVDPKLTGRDEQFF.

The genes are TRBV28 and TRBJ2-7, with 7 positions matching TRBD1. The germline V gene encodes CDR1 MDHEN and CDR2 SYDVKM. CDR3 length: 12 residues. The ends lost 8 bases at V and 1 base at J; junction bases unmatched: 2. The CDR3 is CASAQGSYEQYF. The CDR3 DNA is TGTGCCAGCGCACAGGGGTCCTACGAGCAGTACTTC.

V usage is TRBV27 and J usage is TRBJ2-1; TRBD1 might be the D (6 bases). This CDR3 contains 15 residues. CDR1 and CDR2 from the germline V gene are MNHEY and SMNVEV (reference sequence). Trimming took off 3 bases at V and 3 bases at J, with 12 bases between the two ends. The CDR3 here is CASSFRGAGYNEQFF. As DNA, the CDR3 is TGTGCCAGCAGTTTCAGGGGCGCGGGCTACAATGAGCAGTTCTTC.

The CDR3, as DNA: TGTGCCAGCAGCTTGTTCAAGGGGGCACGGGAGACCCAGTACTTC. Amino acids: CASSLFKGARETQYF. The chain recombines TRBV5-4 with TRBJ2-5; 7 nucleotides agree with TRBD1. The CDR3 sequence is 15 residues long. Unmatched junction bases numbered 8, after V lost 1 base and J lost 5 bases. Germline V CDR1 and CDR2: SGHNT, YYREEE (reference sequence).

This chain links TRBV6-1 with TRBJ1-4, with D maybe TRBD1 (6 bases). The CDR3 has 14 amino acids. Trimming took 6 bases from V and 5 from J, leaving 13 bases between them. Germline V gene data show CDR1 as MNHNS and CDR2 as SASEGT. CDR3 sequence (DNA): TGTGCCAGCAGAGGACAGCTTGCCAATGAAAAACTGTTTTTT. Its protein product is CASRGQLANEKLFF.

The CDR3: CASGPVQSSYNEQFF. The CDR3 DNA is TGTGCCAGCGGCCCTGTACAAAGCTCCTACAATGAGCAGTTCTTC. The chain carries TRBV2 and TRBJ2-1; no clear D. V was shortened by 8 bases and J by 0 bases, with 14 bases between the two germline ends. Per the germline V gene, CDR1 is SNHLY and CDR2 is FYNNEI. This CDR3 region has 15 residues.

The J gene is TRBJ2-5, the V gene TRBV6-4; tentatively, D is TRBD1 (6 bases). Germline lookup yields CDR1 MRHNA and CDR2 SNTAGT. Between the trimmed V and J ends, which lost 2 bases and 4 bases, there was a span of 8 bases. The CDR3 is 13 residues long. In nucleotides, the CDR3 is TGTGCCAGCAGTGACATAGGGGGAGAGACCCAGTACTTC. Protein: CASSDIGGETQYF.

The CDR3 here is CASSPNGGGNGYTF. The CDR3 nucleotides are TGTGCCAGCAGCCCTAATGGAGGTGGGAATGGCTACACCTTC. The chain is built from TRBV7-8 and TRBJ1-2; D gene uncertain. The CDR3 is made up of 14 amino acids. Trimming shortened V by 5 bases and J by 6 bases, and 16 bases separated the two germline ends. CDR1 SGHVS and CDR2 FQNEAQ come from the germline V gene. Variable domain in full (rest from reference TRBV7-8 and TRBJ1-2): GAGVSQSPRYKVAKRGQDVALRCDPISGHVSLFWYQQALGQGPEFLTYFQNEAQLDKSGLPSDRFFAERPEGSVSTLKIQRTQQEDSAVYLCASSPNGGGNGYTFGSGTRLTVV.

This chain connects TRBV6-5 to TRBJ2-2; 7 nucleotides match TRBD2. Germline CDR1 reads MNHEY; CDR2 reads SVGAGI. The CDR3 has 16 residues. V shed 0 bases, J shed 6 bases, and the junction held 7 bases outside the gene matches. For the CDR3, the DNA is TGTGCCAGCAGTTACTCCCGGGGGGAGGGGCCCGGGGAGCTGTTTTTT. Protein sequence: CASSYSRGEGPGELFF.

The gene calls are TRBV18 and TRBJ2-7, with a tentative D call TRBD1 (6 bases). The germline V and J ends were trimmed by 3 bases and 3 bases, with 24 bases remaining between them. Germline CDR1 reads KGHSH; CDR2 reads LQKENI. The CDR3 contains 18 residues. The CDR3 bases are TGTGCCAGCTCACCGCGACTTGGAGTGGGGACACCGATCTACGAGCAGTACTTC. Protein sequence: CASSPRLGVGTPIYEQYF.

This rearrangement joins TRBV5-8 to TRBJ1-4; the match to TRBD1 covers 7 bases. In germline, CDR1 is SGHTS, CDR2 YDEGEE. The CDR3 contains 17 residues. J gave up 4 bases and V 2 bases, and 11 bases lay outside the gene matches. CDR3 loop: CASSLALQGVNNEKLFF. CDR3 sequence (DNA): TGTGCCAGCAGCTTAGCCTTGCAGGGGGTGAATAATGAAAAACTGTTTTTT. The variable domain in full, completed from reference TRBV5-8 and TRBJ1-4, reads EAGVTQSPTHLIKTRGQQATLRCSPISGHTSVYWYQQALGLGLQFLLWYDEGEERNRGNFPPRFSGRQFPNYSSELNVNALELEDSALYLCASSLALQGVNNEKLFFGSGTQLSVL.

This rearrangement joins TRBV4-1 to TRBJ2-7; possibly TRBD1 for D (6 bases). This CDR3 contains 15 residues. Germline loops: CDR1 MGHRA, CDR2 YSYEKL. Trimming left V 2 bases short and J 7 bases short, with 18 bases between. The CDR3 nucleotides are TGCGCCAGCAGCCAACTGCCCGGGACACTGGGGGAGCAGTACTTC. Residues: CASSQLPGTLGEQYF.

This clone was seen just once. The chain joins TRBV28 to TRBJ1-4; tentative D call: TRBD1 (5 bases). V was trimmed by 2 bases and J by 8 bases, leaving 24 bases between them. The CDR3 has 18 residues. Germline V CDR1 and CDR2: MDHEN, SYDVKM. CDR3 DNA sequence: TGTGCCAGCAGTTTAGACAGTGGATTTAGTAATCCCGAAGAAAAACTGTTTTTT. Amino acid sequence: CASSLDSGFSNPEEKLFF. Looking up the rest from reference TRBV28 and TRBJ1-4 gives the full variable domain: DVKVTQSSRYLVKRTGEKVFLECVQDMDHENMFWYRQDPGLGLRLIYFSYDVKMKEKGDIPEGYSVSREKKERFSLILESASTNQTSMYLCASSLDSGFSNPEEKLFFGSGTQLSVL.

The rearrangement joins TRBV9 to TRBJ2-7; a possible D gene is TRBD1 (6 bases). V was pared by 4 bases and J by 3 bases, with 14 bases between. Germline CDR1 SGDLS, CDR2 YYNGEE. CDR3 length equals 14 residues. CDR3 amino acids: CASSPRDTLYEQYF. As DNA, the CDR3 is TGTGCCAGCAGCCCTCGGGACACGCTCTACGAGCAGTACTTC. The full variable domain, with the rest looked up from reference TRBV9 and TRBJ2-7, is DSGVTQTPKHLITATGQRVTLRCSPRSGDLSVYWYQQSLDQGLQFLIQYYNGEERAKGNILERFSAQQFPDLHSELNLSSLELGDSALYFCASSPRDTLYEQYFGPGTRLTVT.

In its sample, this clone was seen a few times. The CDR3 loop reads CASSILGRDNEQFF. As DNA, the CDR3 is TGTGCCAGCAGTATTCTTGGGAGGGACAATGAGCAGTTCTTC. The chain carries TRBV2 and TRBJ2-1; 7 positions agree with TRBD2. CDR1 is SNHLY, CDR2 FYNNEI, per germline. Trimming removed 5 bases from V and 5 bases from J; junction bases left unmatched: 6. This CDR3 spans 14 amino acids. The full variable domain, in which reference TRBV2 and TRBJ2-1 provide the parts outside the CDR3, is EPEVTQTPSHQVTQMGQEVILRCVPISNHLYFYWYRQILGQKVEFLVSFYNNEISEKSEIFDDQFSVERPDGSNFTLKIRSTKLEDSAMYFCASSILGRDNEQFFGPGTRLTVL.

The chain employs TRBV11-2 and TRBJ1-2; 7 nucleotides line up with TRBD1. Germline V gene lookup returns CDR1 SGHAT and CDR2 FQNNGV. The V and J ends lost 3 bases and 2 bases, in that order; junction bases with no gene match: 6. This CDR3 contains 15 residues. The CDR3, as DNA: TGTGCCAGCAGCTTTTTGGGACAGAGCAACTATGGCTACACCTTC. Residues: CASSFLGQSNYGYTF.

The V gene is TRBV4-2, the J gene TRBJ2-1; D remains unclear. CDR1 is LGHNA and CDR2 is YNFKEQ in the germline V gene. V dropped 4 bases and J dropped 9 bases, with 13 bases sitting between them. The CDR3 runs 13 residues. In nucleotides, the CDR3 is TGTGCCAGCAGCCCAAACTTGGGCAGTGAGCAGTTCTTC. Residues: CASSPNLGSEQFF.

Here the CDR3 reads CASSQGWAAGETQYF. DNA of the CDR3: TGTGCCAGCAGCCAAGGATGGGCAGCGGGAGAGACCCAGTACTTC. The chain links TRBV14 to TRBJ2-5, with TRBD2 as a possible D gene (6 bases). The V end lost 1 base, the J end lost 4 bases, and 13 bases lay between the germline ends. This CDR3 is built from 15 residues. Germline V gives CDR1 SGHDN, CDR2 FVKESK.

The chain carries TRBV2 and TRBJ1-2; D may be TRBD1 (5 bases). The CDR3 covers 14 residues. Looked up from germline, CDR1 is SNHLY and CDR2 is FYNNEI. Trimming stripped 6 bases from V and 2 bases from J, with 13 bases between. CDR3 residues: CASSGGALNYGYTF. The CDR3 coding sequence is TGTGCCAGCAGCGGCGGGGCCTTGAACTATGGCTACACCTTC.

The DNA of the CDR3 is TGTGCCAGCAGCCCGCTGACTAGCGGGAGCTACAATGAGCAGTTCTTC. It translates to CASSPLTSGSYNEQFF. V and J are TRBV7-6 and TRBJ2-1; 12 nucleotides line up with TRBD2. The CDR3 is 16 amino acids. Germline V lookup: CDR1 SGHVS, CDR2 FNYEAQ. V shed 5 bases and J 3 bases; nucleotides not matched to a gene: 5. Complete variable domain (other parts from reference TRBV7-6 and TRBJ2-1): GAGVSQSPRYKVTKRGQDVALRCDPISGHVSLYWYRQALGQGPEFLTYFNYEAQQDKSGLPNDRFSAERPEGSISTLTIQRTEQRDSAMYRCASSPLTSGSYNEQFFGPGTRLTVL.

Concerning this clone: Other DNA variants within this sample encode the same CDR3. The V call is TRBV28, the J call TRBJ2-7, with D possibly matching TRBD1 (5 bases). This CDR3 is built from 13 residues. V shed 2 bases and J shed 2 bases, with 7 bases lying between them. Germline V gene lookup returns CDR1 MDHEN and CDR2 SYDVKM. Here the CDR3 DNA reads TGTGCCAGCAGTTTAGGCAGGGCCTACGAGCAGTACTTC. It codes for CASSLGRAYEQYF.

CDR3 DNA: TGTGCCAGCATCCTAGATCGAACAGGTCTAACCGGGGAGCTGTTTTTT. Its translation: CASILDRTGLTGELFF. This chain joins TRBV7-9 and TRBJ2-2, with D maybe TRBD1 (5 bases). The CDR3 runs 16 residues. The germline V gene encodes CDR1 SEHNR and CDR2 FQNEAQ (reference sequence). The V and J ends lost 7 bases and 5 bases respectively, with 20 bases between them.